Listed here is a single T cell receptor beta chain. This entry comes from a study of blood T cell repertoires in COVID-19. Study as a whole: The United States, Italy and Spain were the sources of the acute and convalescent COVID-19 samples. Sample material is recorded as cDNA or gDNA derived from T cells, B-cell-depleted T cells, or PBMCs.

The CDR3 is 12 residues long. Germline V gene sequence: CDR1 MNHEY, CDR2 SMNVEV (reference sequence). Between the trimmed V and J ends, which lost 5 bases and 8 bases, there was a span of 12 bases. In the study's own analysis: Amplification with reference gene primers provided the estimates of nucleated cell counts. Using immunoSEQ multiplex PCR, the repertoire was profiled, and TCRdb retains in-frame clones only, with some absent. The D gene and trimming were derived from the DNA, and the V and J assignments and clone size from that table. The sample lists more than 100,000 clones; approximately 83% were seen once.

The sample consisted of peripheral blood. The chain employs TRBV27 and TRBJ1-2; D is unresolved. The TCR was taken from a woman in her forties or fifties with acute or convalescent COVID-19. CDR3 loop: CASSPTSGGYTF. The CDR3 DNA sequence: TGTGCCAGCAGTCCTACTTCAGGCGGCTACACCTTC.